This TCR beta chain was identified during a study of T-cell reconstitution after alpha-beta-depleted transplantation in children. Unique molecular identifiers tagged the TCRbeta library. One entry per CDR3 protein, called by TCRdb with MiXCR from the PCR reads. Of roughly 89,000 distinct CDR3 sequences listed, 10% to 15% are singletons. This clonotype was recorded many times. The sequence was collected from a human donor who donated a stem cell graft to a child with inherited bone marrow failure. Sequenced material: PBMCs from the stem cell graft donor, taken from the stem cell graft.

The CDR3: CAISYTRQRANEQFF. As DNA, the CDR3 is TGTGCCATCAGTTATACACGTCAAAGGGCCAATGAGCAGTTCTTC. V usage is TRBV10-3 and J usage is TRBJ2-1, with D hard to call. Trimming took 5 bases from V and 6 from J, leaving 17 bases between them. There are 15 residues in the CDR3. Germline CDR1 reads ENHRY; CDR2 reads SYGVKD.